These 3 T cell receptor beta chains originate from one sample sequenced in a study of early T cells in non-severe SARS-CoV-2 infection. In TCRdb, the 5' RACE reads were re-called with MiXCR into one record per CDR3 protein. The data contain about 99,000 distinct CDR3 sequences, approximately 17% of them seen just once; the ten biggest clones take up around 1.3%. Material for sequencing was whole blood. These receptors all come from an adult who was a healthcare worker with PCR-confirmed SARS-CoV-2 infection or an uninfected control (not recorded which).

The rearrangement joins TRBV6-2 or TRBV6-3 to TRBJ2-2; 12 nucleotides agree with TRBD2. Per germline, CDR1 MNHEY and CDR2 SVGEGT. This CDR3 contains 16 residues. The trim removed 5 bases at V and 5 bases at J, leaving 6 bases unmatched. The CDR3 DNA reads TGTGCCAGCAGTCCTCCTGGACTAGCGGGAACCGGGGAGCTGTTTTTT. The encoded protein is CASSPPGLAGTGELFF.

Only a few counts were recorded for this clonotype. The CDR3 is CASSLIAVGTEAFF. Here the CDR3 DNA reads TGCGCCAGCAGCTTAATTGCCGTGGGGACTGAAGCTTTCTTT. The chain has TRBV5-1 and TRBJ1-1, with unresolved D. Germline CDR1 is SGHRS and CDR2 is YFSETQ. The CDR3 contains 14 residues. Trimming pared 2 bases from V and 5 bases from J, leaving 13 bases between.

The rearrangement links TRBV28 to TRBJ2-2; 11 positions agree with TRBD1. J was trimmed by 4 bases and V by 5 bases; bases with no gene match: 15. The length of the CDR3 is 19 residues. Germline V gene data show CDR1 as MDHEN and CDR2 as SYDVKM. The CDR3 is CASSSRDRGITIRTGELFF. In DNA, the CDR3 is TGTGCCAGCAGTAGCCGGGACAGGGGGATAACTATACGCACCGGGGAGCTGTTTTTT.